This entry lists 3 T cell receptor beta chains sequenced from one sample in a study of regulatory T cells in long-lasting Graves disease. Time point of the sample: newly diagnosed GD, antithyroid drugs for less than 3 months. From PBMCs, RNA was extracted and then used to make the TCR library. For TCR beta, libraries came from iRepertoire HTBI primers and Arm-PCR of CDR3 regions. TCRdb ran MiXCR on the multiplex PCR reads and lists one entry per CDR3 protein. The sample has 530,000 or so distinct CDR3 sequences, 15% to 20% seen once. Separately, the same data were catalogued under a study of T cells in Graves' hyperthyroidism and ophthalmopathy.

Sequencing was performed on peripheral blood mononuclear cells (PBMCs), taken at new diagnosis, from a patient treated with antithyroid drugs. These receptors all stem from a man in his late teens or twenties with Graves disease.

This clonotype was picked up a small number of times. In nucleotides, the CDR3 is TGTGCCAGCACGGGCGGGAGGGGATACAATGAGCAGTTCTTC. Its translation: CASTGGRGYNEQFF. The chain combines TRBV6-2 or TRBV6-3 with TRBJ2-1, with TRBD2 matching over 9 bases. The CDR3 is 14 amino acids. V gave up 7 bases and J gave up 4 bases; unmatched junction bases: 5. Germline CDR1 and CDR2: MNHEY and SVGEGT.

This rearrangement joins TRBV28 to TRBJ2-1, with D unclear. CDR1 is MDHEN, CDR2 SYDVKM, per germline. V lost 9 bases, J lost 0 bases, and 3 bases lay in between. CDR3 length: 11 residues. For the CDR3, the DNA is TGTGCCAGTTTCTCCTACAATGAGCAGTTCTTC. Protein product: CASFSYNEQFF.

The genes are TRBV28 and TRBJ1-5, with 9 nucleotides matching TRBD1. J lost 15 bases, V lost 2 bases, and 2 bases had no gene match. The CDR3 is made up of 11 amino acids. The V gene's germline CDR1 is MDHEN and CDR2 SYDVKM. The CDR3 bases are TGTGCCAGCAGTTTACGGGACAGGGCGCATTTT. Translation gives CASSLRDRAHF.